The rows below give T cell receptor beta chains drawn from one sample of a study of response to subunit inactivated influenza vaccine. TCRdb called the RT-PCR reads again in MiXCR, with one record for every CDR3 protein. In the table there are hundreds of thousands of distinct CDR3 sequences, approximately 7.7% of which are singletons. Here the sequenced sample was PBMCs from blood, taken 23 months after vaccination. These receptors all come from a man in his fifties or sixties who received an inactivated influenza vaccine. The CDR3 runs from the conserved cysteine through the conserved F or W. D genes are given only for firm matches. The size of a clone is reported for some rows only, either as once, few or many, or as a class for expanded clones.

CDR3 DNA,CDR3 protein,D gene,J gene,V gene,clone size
TGTGCCAGCAGCGGGACAATTGGCTACACCTTC,CASSGTIGYTF,-,TRBJ1-2,TRBV12-3/TRBV12-4,many
TGTGCCAGCAGCGTTGGGACTACGCGACTGTTTTTT,CASSVGTTRLFF,-,TRBJ1-4,TRBV12-3/TRBV12-4,-
TGTGCCAGCAGTAGCTGGGCTACCTATACGCAGTATTTT,CASSSWATYTQYF,-,TRBJ2-3,TRBV6-1,few
TGTGCCAGCAGTTACTCGTACGGACAAGGGAATTCACCCCTCCACTTT,CASSYSYGQGNSPLHF,-,TRBJ1-6,TRBV6-5,many
TGTGCCAGCAGCCAAGATGGACAGCGGATCCTTGTATCCGGGGAGCTGTTTTTT,CASSQDGQRILVSGELFF,-,TRBJ2-2,TRBV3-1,-
TGCAGCGTACAACAGGGCCAAAATCAGCCCCAGCATTTT,CSVQQGQNQPQHF,-,TRBJ1-5,TRBV29-1,many
TGTGCCAGCAGCCCACGAGACAGTTCCGGCTACACCTTC,CASSPRDSSGYTF,-,TRBJ1-2,TRBV7-9,few
TGCAGCGTTCAGGGACTAGCGGGAGGGAATGAGCAGTTCTTC,CSVQGLAGGNEQFF,TRBD2,TRBJ2-1,TRBV29-1,many
TGTGCCATCAGTGAAAGGGGTCTCGCGGGAGAGCCGGTGACCCAGTACTTC,CAISERGLAGEPVTQYF,TRBD2,TRBJ2-5,TRBV10-3,-
TGCAGTGCTACGACAGGGGAAGTCACTGAAGCTTTCTTT,CSATTGEVTEAFF,TRBD1,TRBJ1-1,TRBV20-1,few
TGTGCCAGCAGCTTAGAGCTATCAGGGGCATCACCCCTCCACTTT,CASSLELSGASPLHF,-,TRBJ1-6,TRBV11-2,-
TGTGCCAGCAGCGGCCTACAGGGGGCCTCATACAATGAGCAGTTCTTC,CASSGLQGASYNEQFF,TRBD1,TRBJ2-1,TRBV6-2/TRBV6-3,-
TGTGCCAGCAGGCCGGACAGGGGGGTTGGGGACACCGGGGAGCTGTTTTTT,CASRPDRGVGDTGELFF,TRBD1,TRBJ2-2,TRBV6-1,few
TGTGCCAGCAGCGTAGGGGCTAGCGGGAGCCCTAGGGAGCAGTACTTC,CASSVGASGSPREQYF,TRBD2,TRBJ2-7,TRBV9,-
TGTGCCATCAGTGATAGGCTAGCGGGAGGGGATACGCAGTATTTT,CAISDRLAGGDTQYF,TRBD2,TRBJ2-3,TRBV10-3,-